The 32 T cell receptor beta chains below all came from one sample that was sequenced in a study of post-analysis software for immune sequencing data. Regarding the study as a whole: Controls showed lower frequencies than patients for roughly 5 TRBV segments, and TRBV5-6, TRBV5-1 and TRBV20-1 were among these.

Antigen specificity for these receptors is unknown. Unique molecular identifiers were built into the TCR beta cDNA libraries. Via MiXCR, TCRdb re-called the PCR reads, giving one row per CDR3 protein. Of some 700,000 distinct CDR3 sequences in the sample, 55% to 70% were seen once. The specimen sequenced was blood. These receptors came from a girl aged 2-9 years with multiple sclerosis.

This clonotype showed up just a few times. The CDR3 bases are TGCGCCAGCAGCTTGGGGGAAATACTATTCAATGAGCAGTTCTTC. The encoded protein is CASSLGEILFNEQFF. V usage is TRBV5-1 and J usage is TRBJ2-1; D ambiguous. Germline V gene lookup returns CDR1 SGHRS and CDR2 YFSETQ. CDR3 length: 15 amino acids. Trimming stripped 0 bases from V and 6 bases from J, with 13 bases between.

This sequence joins TRBV6-5 and TRBJ2-3; 8 bases fit TRBD1. Germline CDR1 and CDR2: MNHEY and SVGAGI. J was trimmed by 4 bases and V by 4 bases; bases with no gene match: 7. This CDR3 is built from 15 residues. The CDR3 DNA sequence: TGTGCCAGCAGTTTACCGGGACAGGAAGCAGATACGCAGTATTTT. It yields the protein CASSLPGQEADTQYF.

The chain uses TRBV3-1 and TRBJ2-1; D gene unclear. This CDR3 is 13 amino acids long. Between the trimmed V and J ends, which lost 6 bases and 5 bases, there was a span of 11 bases. Germline V gene data show CDR1 as LGHDT and CDR2 as YNNKEL (reference sequence). DNA of the CDR3: TGTGCCAGCAGGCCTCCAGGTAACAATGAGCAGTTCTTC. Translating it yields CASRPPGNNEQFF.

The CDR3 spells CASSVGGAIRSPLHF. The CDR3 nucleotides read TGTGCCAGCAGTGTGGGGGGAGCAATACGGTCACCCCTCCACTTT. The chain is built from TRBV6-4 and TRBJ1-6; possible D gene TRBD1, 5 bases. Germline V lookup: CDR1 MRHNA, CDR2 SNTAGT. CDR3 length: 15 residues. The V end lost 4 bases, the J end lost 10 bases, and 17 bases lay between the germline ends.

In its sample, this clonotype was seen a few times. The V call is TRBV3-1, the J call TRBJ1-2; no definite D call. The CDR3 spans 18 residues. Trimming took 4 bases from V and 7 from J, leaving 28 bases between them. Germline V CDR1 and CDR2: LGHDT, YNNKEL (reference sequence). CDR3 loop: CASSPSTLFPGNMGGYTF. CDR3 sequence (DNA): TGTGCCAGCAGCCCATCAACCCTATTCCCAGGCAATATGGGTGGCTACACCTTC.

The chain uses TRBV29-1 and TRBJ1-2; D not certain. In germline, CDR1 is SQVTM, CDR2 ANQGSEA. The V end was cut by 5 bases, the J end by 2 bases, with 12 bases between. This CDR3 comprises 13 residues. For the CDR3, the DNA is TGCAGCGTTTATGAGCTTAGAAACTATGGCTACACCTTC. The encoded protein is CSVYELRNYGYTF.

This clonotype was found a few times. The CDR3 spells CASSLPPTGAYYEQYF. The DNA of the CDR3 is TGTGCCAGCAGCTTGCCCCCGACAGGGGCCTACTACGAGCAGTACTTC. The genes are TRBV5-6 and TRBJ2-5; TRBD1 matches at 8 bases. The DNA end is a closer match to TRBJ2-7, so the J assignment may be wrong. CDR1 is SGHDT and CDR2 is YYEEEE in the germline V gene. The CDR3 runs 16 residues.

The chain recombines TRBV6-5 with TRBJ2-3; D may be TRBD2 (6 bases). V was trimmed by 0 bases and J by 0 bases, leaving 16 bases between them. CDR3 length: 18 amino acids. Germline V CDR1 and CDR2: MNHEY, SVGAGI. DNA for the CDR3: TGTGCCAGCAGTTACTCTAGCCCGATAGCGGATAGCACAGATACGCAGTATTTT. Translating gives CASSYSSPIADSTDTQYF.

V and J are TRBV3-1 and TRBJ2-1, with a possible D match to TRBD2 (6 bases). The CDR3 is 16 residues long. CDR1 and CDR2 (germline): LGHDT, YNNKEL (reference sequence). Trimming cost V 5 bases and J 5 bases, with 19 bases left between them. The CDR3 DNA follows: TGTGCCAGCAGCGGTCCTACCGGGACTGCAAACAATGAGCAGTTCTTC. Residues: CASSGPTGTANNEQFF.

This chain joins TRBV6-2 or TRBV6-3 and TRBJ1-1; a possible D gene is TRBD1 (5 bases). Trimming left V 8 bases short and J 5 bases short, with 18 bases between. CDR1 is MNHEY, CDR2 SVGEGT, per germline. The CDR3 runs to 14 residues. The CDR3 reads CASFEWGSTTEAFF. The CDR3 nucleotides are TGTGCCAGCTTCGAATGGGGGTCTACGACTGAAGCTTTCTTT.

The chain uses TRBV6-5 and TRBJ1-6, with 9 nucleotides matching TRBD1. In germline, CDR1 is MNHEY, CDR2 SVGAGI. The CDR3 is made up of 16 amino acids. The trim removed 5 bases at V and 10 bases at J, leaving 12 bases unmatched. CDR3 nucleotides: TGTGCCAGCAGTCTGAAGACCGGGACAGGGCAGTCACCCCTCCACTTT. As protein: CASSLKTGTGQSPLHF.

This clonotype was seen a few times. V gene TRBV20-1 combines with J gene TRBJ1-5, with 9 positions matching TRBD1. CDR3 length: 19 residues. V gave up 1 base and J gave up 1 base; unmatched junction bases: 14. Germline V lookup: CDR1 DFQATT, CDR2 SNEGSKA (reference sequence). CDR3 amino acids: CSARGSMGTGHLSNQPQHF. Here the CDR3 DNA reads TGCAGTGCTAGAGGGTCGATGGGGACAGGGCACTTGAGCAATCAGCCCCAGCATTTT.

As regards this clonotype: A much larger clonotype is one base distant, so this may be a read error. J is TRBJ2-1 and V is TRBV13, with 7 bases identical to TRBD2. CDR1 PRHDT and CDR2 FYEKMQ come from the germline V gene (reference sequence). The CDR3 contains 13 residues. The chain's CDR3 is CAGSLGLAGEQFF. In DNA, the CDR3 is TGTGCCGGCAGCTTAGGCTTAGCGGGTGAGCAGTTCTTC. The variable domain in full, with the rest retrieved from reference TRBV13 and TRBJ2-1, is AAGVIQSPRHLIKEKRETATLKCYPIPRHDTVYWYQQGPGQDPQFLISFYEKMQSDKGSIPDRFSAQQFSDYHSELNMSSLELGDSALYFCAGSLGLAGEQFFGPGTRLTVL.

In its sample, this clonotype was seen once. The rearrangement uses TRBV29-1 and TRBJ2-1, with 9 bases lining up with TRBD2. J was trimmed by 7 bases and V by 0 bases; bases with no gene match: 7. The CDR3 contains 15 residues. Per germline, CDR1 SQVTM and CDR2 ANQGSEA. The CDR3 loop is CSVEEPGLARNEQFF. CDR3 DNA: TGCAGCGTTGAAGAGCCCGGACTAGCGAGGAATGAGCAGTTCTTC.

The J gene is TRBJ1-2, the V gene TRBV3-1; D ambiguous. CDR3 length: 14 residues. CDR1 LGHDT and CDR2 YNNKEL come from the germline V gene (reference sequence). V was clipped by 0 bases and J by 3 bases, with 8 bases between them. The CDR3 nucleotides read TGTGCCAGCAGCCAAGAGGGGTACTACTATGGCTACACCTTC. Its protein product is CASSQEGYYYGYTF. Full variable domain (remainder filled in from reference TRBV3-1 and TRBJ1-2): DTAVSQTPKYLVTQMGNDKSIKCEQNLGHDTMYWYKQDSKKFLKIMFSYNNKELIINETVPNRFSPKSPDKAHLNLHINSLELGDSAVYFCASSQEGYYYGYTFGSGTRLTVV.

This clonotype turned up a few times. The chain recombines TRBV20-1 with TRBJ2-1; D is possibly TRBD1 or TRBD2 (5 bases each). There are 15 residues in the CDR3. With 3 bases removed from V and 4 bases from J, the gap between germline ends came to 16 bases. Germline CDR1 DFQATT, CDR2 SNEGSKA (reference sequence). The CDR3 DNA reads TGCAGTGCTAGCCCCGGGACGGAAACGTACAATGAGCAGTTCTTC. This gives the protein CSASPGTETYNEQFF.

The chain combines TRBV12-3 or TRBV12-4 with TRBJ1-4; D unresolved. This CDR3 is built from 13 residues. Trimming cost V 5 bases and J 8 bases, with 12 bases left between them. The CDR3 DNA reads TGTGCCAGCAGTCCCCGAGAACACGAAAAACTGTTTTTT. Its protein is CASSPREHEKLFF.

This clonotype was detected only once. The gene calls are TRBV29-1 and TRBJ2-1, with 7 bases lining up with TRBD2. This CDR3 is built from 14 residues. CDR1 and CDR2 from the germline V gene are SQVTM and ANQGSEA. Germline trimming cut 6 bases from V and 8 bases from J; bases unmatched to any gene: 13. CDR3 sequence reads: CSVGWTSDTHEQFF. CDR3 bases: TGCAGCGTCGGCTGGACTAGTGATACGCATGAGCAGTTCTTC.

The chain uses TRBV18 and TRBJ1-5; weak D call: TRBD1 (5 bases). The CDR3 extends over 15 amino acids. The germline gives CDR1 KGHSH, CDR2 LQKENI. The germline V and J ends were trimmed by 1 base and 6 bases, with 13 bases remaining between them. The CDR3 DNA reads TGTGCCAGCTCACCACTTCAGGGACCCACTCAGCCCCAGCATTTT. It yields the protein CASSPLQGPTQPQHF.

The table lists this clonotype with a few counts. V gene TRBV29-1 combines with J gene TRBJ2-3; a weak D match, TRBD1 (5 bases). V lost 3 bases and J lost 3, with 13 bases in between. Germline assignment: CDR1 SQVTM and CDR2 ANQGSEA. The CDR3 extends over 14 amino acids. The CDR3 sequence: CSVEGQGGTDTQYF. CDR3 in DNA: TGCAGCGTTGAGGGGCAGGGTGGGACAGATACGCAGTATTTT.

This clonotype turned up a few times. This chain joins TRBV4-2 and TRBJ2-1; D is undetermined. From germline, CDR1 is LGHNA and CDR2 YNFKEQ. With 3 bases removed from V and 8 bases from J, the gap between germline ends came to 8 bases. The CDR3 has 12 residues. This chain's CDR3 is CASSHQDDEQFF. CDR3 nucleotide sequence: TGTGCCAGCAGCCACCAGGACGATGAGCAGTTCTTC.

The chain carries TRBV10-2 and TRBJ1-2, with a weak D call TRBD1 (5 bases). With 3 bases removed from V and 8 bases from J, the gap between germline ends came to 13 bases. This CDR3 region has 13 residues. In germline, CDR1 is WSHSY, CDR2 SAAADI. The CDR3 DNA is TGCGCCAGCAGTGATGAGGCGGGGGACGGCTACACCTTC. It encodes CASSDEAGDGYTF.

The chain employs TRBV6-6 and TRBJ2-3; perhaps TRBD1 as D (6 bases). The CDR3 spans 15 residues. The germline gives CDR1 MNHNY, CDR2 SVGAGI (reference sequence). The germline V and J ends were trimmed by 2 bases and 6 bases, with 15 bases remaining between them. CDR3 nucleotides: TGTGCCAGCAGTTACGCGATTACAGGGAGTGATACGCAGTATTTT. Translating it yields CASSYAITGSDTQYF.

This chain joins TRBV18 and TRBJ2-5; 8 bases are a match to TRBD2. The CDR3 consists of 16 residues. CDR1 is KGHSH, CDR2 LQKENI, per germline. V dropped 3 bases and J dropped 6; count of bases not matched to a gene: 12. CDR3 in DNA: TGTGCCAGCTCACCTATTTCCGGGGGGGTTAAGAAGACCCAGTACTTC. This sequence encodes CASSPISGGVKKTQYF.

The chain joins TRBV7-2 to TRBJ2-3; 10 bases are a match to TRBD2. Germline assignment: CDR1 SGHTA and CDR2 FQGNSA. The CDR3 runs 15 residues. V lost 3 bases, J lost 5 bases, and 5 bases stayed unmatched. The CDR3 is CASSFTAGGLDTQYF. The CDR3 coding sequence is TGTGCCAGCAGCTTTACAGCGGGGGGGTTAGATACGCAGTATTTT.

J is TRBJ2-7 and V is TRBV5-1, with TRBD2 identical over 12 bases. The CDR3 extends over 17 amino acids. Germline trimming cut 5 bases from V and 0 bases from J; bases unmatched to any gene: 9. CDR1 is SGHRS, CDR2 YFSETQ, per germline. The CDR3 DNA reads as TGCGCCAGCAGGGCAAGGCTAGCGGGAGGGAGCTCCTACGAGCAGTACTTC. This encodes CASRARLAGGSSYEQYF.

The rearrangement joins TRBV7-2 to TRBJ2-2; 7 positions agree with TRBD2. Trimming at V came to 6 bases and at J to 7 bases, leaving 2 bases not matched to a gene. The V gene's germline CDR1 is SGHTA and CDR2 FQGNSA. This CDR3 is built from 12 residues. The CDR3 spells CASSRGVGELFF. DNA of the CDR3: TGTGCCAGCAGTCGGGGGGTCGGGGAGCTGTTTTTT.

The rearrangement links TRBV7-9 to TRBJ2-1; 7 bases fit TRBD1. This CDR3 spans 16 amino acids. J lost 4 bases, V lost 7 bases, and 13 bases had no gene match. CDR1 is SEHNR and CDR2 is FQNEAQ in the germline V gene (reference sequence). CDR3 bases: TGTGCCAGCACCGGAGTCCGGGACAGTTTTTACAATGAGCAGTTCTTC. Protein: CASTGVRDSFYNEQFF.

This chain joins TRBV10-3 and TRBJ2-5; D unclear. CDR3 size: 14 residues. The germline V gene encodes CDR1 ENHRY and CDR2 SYGVKD. The V gene lost 0 bases and the J gene lost 2 bases, with 7 bases spanning the gap. CDR3: CAISESTGQETQYF. CDR3 DNA: TGTGCCATCAGTGAGTCGACTGGACAAGAGACCCAGTACTTC.

CDR3 in DNA: TGTGCCAGCAGCAGCCCTAGCGGGCCCCTTAAGCAGTTCTTC. This gives the protein CASSSPSGPLKQFF. The genes are TRBV11-2 and TRBJ2-1; 8 positions match TRBD2. Losses at the gene ends were 5 bases for V and 11 bases for J; bases not matched to a gene: 11. This CDR3 is built from 14 residues. The germline gives CDR1 SGHAT, CDR2 FQNNGV. The full variable domain, in which reference TRBV11-2 and TRBJ2-1 provide the parts outside the CDR3, is EAGVAQSPRYKIIEKRQSVAFWCNPISGHATLYWYQQILGQGPKLLIQFQNNGVVDDSQLPKDRFSAERLKGVDSTLKIQPAKLEDSAVYLCASSSPSGPLKQFFGPGTRLTVL.

This clonotype was observed a handful of times. The rearrangement links TRBV20-1 to TRBJ1-4, with D maybe TRBD1 (6 bases). CDR1 DFQATT and CDR2 SNEGSKA come from the germline V gene (reference sequence). This CDR3 comprises 12 residues. Trimming took off 3 bases at V and 8 bases at J, with 10 bases between the two ends. DNA of the CDR3: TGCAGTGCTAGGCCTGACAGGGAAAAACTGTTTTTT. Amino acid sequence: CSARPDREKLFF.

This clonotype showed up just once. The chain has TRBV5-1 and TRBJ2-5; D possibly corresponds to TRBD1 (6 bases). Germline CDR1 SGHRS, CDR2 YFSETQ. The germline V and J ends were trimmed by 7 bases and 4 bases, with 17 bases remaining between them. The CDR3 contains 14 residues. The CDR3 region is CASCVGRGGETQYF. The CDR3 region has the DNA TGCGCCAGCTGTGTGGGGAGAGGGGGAGAGACCCAGTACTTC.